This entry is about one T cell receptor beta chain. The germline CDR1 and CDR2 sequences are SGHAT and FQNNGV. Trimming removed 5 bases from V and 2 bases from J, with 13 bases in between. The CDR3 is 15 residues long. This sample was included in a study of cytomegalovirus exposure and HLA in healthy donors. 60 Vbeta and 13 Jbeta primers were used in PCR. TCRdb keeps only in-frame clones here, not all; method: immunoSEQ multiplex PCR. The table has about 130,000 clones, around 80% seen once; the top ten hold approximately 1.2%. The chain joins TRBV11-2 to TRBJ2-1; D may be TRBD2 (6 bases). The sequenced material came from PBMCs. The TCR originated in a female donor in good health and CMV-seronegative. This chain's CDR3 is CASSGLALPYNEQFF. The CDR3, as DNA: TGTGCCAGCAGCGGGCTAGCGCTACCCTACAATGAGCAGTTCTTC. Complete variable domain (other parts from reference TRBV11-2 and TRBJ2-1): EAGVAQSPRYKIIEKRQSVAFWCNPISGHATLYWYQQILGQGPKLLIQFQNNGVVDDSQLPKDRFSAERLKGVDSTLKIQPAKLEDSAVYLCASSGLALPYNEQFFGPGTRLTVL.